This T cell receptor (beta chain) originates from a study of T-cell reconstitution after alpha-beta-depleted transplantation in children. Concerning this clonotype: Its matching antigen is unknown.

The TCRbeta library was prepared with unique molecular identifiers. One entry per CDR3 protein, called by TCRdb with MiXCR from the PCR reads. The sample lists some 130,000 distinct CDR3 sequences; around a tenth were seen once. Findings and limits, study-wide: T-cell counts and diversity at one year following transplant were attributed mainly to newly produced T cells. TCRbeta diversity was high at day 60 in some patients (a result of surviving recipient T cells and thymic progenitors). Reportedly, alpha-beta T cells present about two months post-transplant originated from several hundred expanded clones of graft origin.

The sequenced sample was PBMCs, mostly from graft donor cells, obtained 180 days after TCRalphabeta/CD19-depleted stem cell transplant. This TCR came from a girl less than two years old who had a stem cell transplant for combined immunodeficiency, so the T cells may come from the graft donor.

CDR3 bases: TGTGCCAGCAGCGGACAGGGTGGGGGTTCACCCCTCCACTTT. It encodes CASSGQGGGSPLHF. The V gene is TRBV12-3 or TRBV12-4, the J gene TRBJ1-6; TRBD1 matches at 8 bases. This CDR3 is built from 14 residues. Unmatched junction bases numbered 7, after V lost 6 bases and J lost 9 bases.